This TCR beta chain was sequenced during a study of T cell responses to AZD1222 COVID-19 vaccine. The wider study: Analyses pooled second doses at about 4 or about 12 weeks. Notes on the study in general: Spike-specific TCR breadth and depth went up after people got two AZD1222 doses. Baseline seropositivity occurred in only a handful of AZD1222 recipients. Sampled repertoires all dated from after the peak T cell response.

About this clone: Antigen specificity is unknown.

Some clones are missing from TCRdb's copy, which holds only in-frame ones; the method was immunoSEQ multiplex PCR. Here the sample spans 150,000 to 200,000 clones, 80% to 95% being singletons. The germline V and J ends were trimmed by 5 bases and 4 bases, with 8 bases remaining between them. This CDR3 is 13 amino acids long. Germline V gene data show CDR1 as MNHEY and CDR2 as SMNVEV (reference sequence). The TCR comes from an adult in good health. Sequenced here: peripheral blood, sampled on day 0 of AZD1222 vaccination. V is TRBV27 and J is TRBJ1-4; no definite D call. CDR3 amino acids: CASSQRINEKLFF. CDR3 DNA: TGTGCCAGCAGTCAGAGAATTAATGAAAAACTGTTTTTT.